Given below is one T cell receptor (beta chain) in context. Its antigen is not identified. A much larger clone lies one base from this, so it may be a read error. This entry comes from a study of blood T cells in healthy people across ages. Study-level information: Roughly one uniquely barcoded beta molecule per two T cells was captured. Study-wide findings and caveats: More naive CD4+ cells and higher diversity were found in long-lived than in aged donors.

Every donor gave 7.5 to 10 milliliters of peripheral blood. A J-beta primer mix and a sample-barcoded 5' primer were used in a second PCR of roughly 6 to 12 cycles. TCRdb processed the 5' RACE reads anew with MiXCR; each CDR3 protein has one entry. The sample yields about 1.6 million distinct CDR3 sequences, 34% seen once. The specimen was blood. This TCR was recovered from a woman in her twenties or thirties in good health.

This CDR3 reads CVSRGLAGFSYNEQFF. CDR3 sequence (DNA): TGTGTCAGCAGGGGACTAGCGGGGTTCTCCTACAATGAGCAGTTCTTC. The J gene is TRBJ2-1, the V gene TRBV28; 13 bases are a match to TRBD2. CDR3 length equals 16 residues. The germline gives CDR1 MDHEN, CDR2 SYDVKM.